This is a list of T cell receptor beta chains from one sample in a study of T cells after yellow fever vaccination. TCRdb used MiXCR to reprocess the 5' RACE reads, holding one entry per CDR3 protein. This table holds 350,000 or so distinct CDR3 sequences, roughly 8% found once. The specimen was PBMCs, collected around 45 days after the first yellow fever vaccination. All receptors derive from a man aged 18 to 30 who received the YFV17D yellow fever vaccine. The CDR3 runs from the conserved cysteine through the conserved F or W. Each record gives: D gene, V gene, J gene, clone size, CDR3 DNA, CDR3 protein. D genes are given only for firm matches. Clone size appears in some rows only: once, few, many, or a class for an expanded clone.

NA,TRBV6-5,TRBJ1-1,many,TGTGCCAGCAGTTACCGGGGGGACACTGAAGCTTTCTTT,CASSYRGDTEAFF
NA,TRBV12-3/TRBV12-4,TRBJ1-6,few,TGTGCCAGCAGTTTGAAGACAGGCGGGAATTCACCCCTCCACTTT,CASSLKTGGNSPLHF
TRBD1,TRBV4-1,TRBJ1-6,once,TGCGCCAGCAGCGTTCGAGGGACAGAGAATTCACCCCTCCACTTT,CASSVRGTENSPLHF
NA,TRBV12-3/TRBV12-4,TRBJ1-5,NA,TGTGCCAGCCGGCAGGGGCCGGAGCCCCAGCATTTT,CASRQGPEPQHF
TRBD2,TRBV7-2,TRBJ2-3,NA,TGTGCCAGCCCGAGCGGGGGGGGGATGAGCACAGATACGCAGTATTTT,CASPSGGGMSTDTQYF
TRBD1,TRBV29-1,TRBJ2-7,many,TGCAGCGTCCGGGACAGACTAGAGCAGTACTTC,CSVRDRLEQYF
NA,TRBV15,TRBJ1-1,NA,TGTGCCACCAGCAGAGTAGGGGATGGGACTGAAGCTTTCTTT,CATSRVGDGTEAFF
TRBD1,TRBV5-1,TRBJ1-6,few,TGCGCCAGCAGCTTGGCCCCGGGACAGGGGAGTACTTCACCCCTCCACTTT,CASSLAPGQGSTSPLHF
NA,TRBV7-9,TRBJ2-1,many,TGTGCCAGCAGCCCCAACTACAATGAGCAGTTCTTC,CASSPNYNEQFF
TRBD2,TRBV3-1,TRBJ2-4,few,TGTGCCAGCAGCCCCGGGGGGGCCCTTCTAGCCAAAAACATTCAGTACTTC,CASSPGGALLAKNIQYF
NA,TRBV10-3,TRBJ2-5,few,TGTGCCATCAGTGACAGGGCCCACCAAGAGACCCAGTACTTC,CAISDRAHQETQYF
TRBD2,TRBV29-1,TRBJ2-3,few,TGCAGCTTGGGAGGGCTAGCAACTATAGATACGCAGTATTTT,CSLGGLATIDTQYF
NA,TRBV29-1,TRBJ1-2,NA,TGCAGCGTTGTACAGGACCATGGCTACACCTTC,CSVVQDHGYTF
NA,TRBV6-5,TRBJ1-1,NA,TGTGCCAGCAGTTTCCGACAGGCCCCGGCGAACACTGAAGCTTTCTTT,CASSFRQAPANTEAFF
NA,TRBV12-3/TRBV12-4,TRBJ2-1,few,TGTGCCAGCAGTTCACACCTAGGACAGTACAATGAGCAGTTCTTC,CASSSHLGQYNEQFF
NA,TRBV5-1,TRBJ1-2,NA,TGCGCCAGCAGCTTTCCTGAGTACTATGGCTACACCTTC,CASSFPEYYGYTF
NA,TRBV7-9,TRBJ2-5,NA,TGTGCCAGCAGCTTAGGTCCTAGCGAGACCCAGTACTTC,CASSLGPSETQYF
NA,TRBV12-3/TRBV12-4,TRBJ2-5,few,TGTGCCAGCAGTTTGGGGGGTCCTATCGAGACCCAGTACTTC,CASSLGGPIETQYF
NA,TRBV28,TRBJ1-3,NA,TGTGCCAGCAGTTTGATAGGGGAATCCGGAAACACCATATATTTT,CASSLIGESGNTIYF
TRBD1,TRBV5-1,TRBJ1-1,few,TGCGCCAGCAGCTTGGCCGGGACAGGGGGGTACACTGAAGCTTTCTTT,CASSLAGTGGYTEAFF
NA,TRBV25-1,TRBJ2-7,NA,TGTGCCAGCAGTGCGGGCCACGAGCAGTACTTC,CASSAGHEQYF
NA,TRBV10-3,TRBJ1-1,few,TGTGCCATCAGTGAGAGCTGGGCCGCGGGTGGGAACACTGAAGCTTTCTTT,CAISESWAAGGNTEAFF
TRBD1,TRBV5-5,TRBJ1-1,few,TGTGCCAGCAGCTTGGATATAGGGACAGGGAGTTTTCAGGCTTTCTTT,CASSLDIGTGSFQAFF
TRBD1,TRBV5-1,TRBJ2-7,NA,TGCGCCAGCAAGGGACAGGCCTCCTACGAGCAGTACTTC,CASKGQASYEQYF
TRBD1,TRBV29-1,TRBJ2-3,NA,TGCAGCGCTACGACAGGGGGAACCAATACGCAGTATTTT,CSATTGGTNTQYF
NA,TRBV24-1,TRBJ2-1,few,TGTGCCACCAGTGATTTCAGGGAGCGCAATGAGCAGTTCTTC,CATSDFRERNEQFF
TRBD1,TRBV7-6,TRBJ2-6,few,TGTGCCAGCAGAGGATGGACAGGGTCGGCGGGTGGGGCCAACGTCCTGACTTTC,CASRGWTGSAGGANVLTF
NA,TRBV7-2,TRBJ2-7,many,TGTGCCAGCAGCCCAACAGGGTTCTACGAGCAGTACTTC,CASSPTGFYEQYF
TRBD2,TRBV5-1,TRBJ2-5,few,TGCGCCAGCAGCTTGGATCTAGCGGGGATGAAGACCCAGTACTTC,CASSLDLAGMKTQYF
NA,TRBV5-1,TRBJ2-5,NA,TGCGCCAGCAGCACCGAGGGGGGAGAGACCCAGTACTTC,CASSTEGGETQYF
NA,TRBV12-3/TRBV12-4,TRBJ1-5,NA,TGTACCAGCAGTTGGGAGCATCAGCCCCAGCATTTT,CTSSWEHQPQHF
NA,TRBV23-1,TRBJ2-7,few,TGCGCCAGCAGTCAATCAGGTGGCCTCCCGGGCGCCCATTCCTACGAGCAGTACTTC,CASSQSGGLPGAHSYEQYF
NA,TRBV19,TRBJ2-4,NA,TGTGCCAGTAGTAAGGACCGAACTCTAGCCAAAAACATTCAGTACTTC,CASSKDRTLAKNIQYF
TRBD1,TRBV10-3,TRBJ1-2,NA,TGTGCCATCAGTGGGACAGGGGGCGCATCTTTGGACGGCTACACCTTC,CAISGTGGASLDGYTF
TRBD2,TRBV7-6,TRBJ2-5,few,TGTGCCAGCACGGAAGATGCGGGGGGGGAAGAGACCCAGTACTTC,CASTEDAGGEETQYF
TRBD1,TRBV7-8,TRBJ2-1,many,TGTGCCAGCAGCTTATTCGGGACAGGGTACAATGAGCAGTTCTTC,CASSLFGTGYNEQFF
NA,TRBV4-1,TRBJ1-3,many,TGCGCCAGCAGCCAAGAATGGAGCGAAAGGCCTGGAAACACCATATATTTT,CASSQEWSERPGNTIYF
NA,TRBV7-2,TRBJ2-3,NA,TGTGCCAGCAGCTTAGCGCGCAGCGACACAGATACGCAGTATTTT,CASSLARSDTDTQYF
NA,TRBV7-9,TRBJ1-5,few,TGTGCCAGCAGCCTGACGGATAGCAATCAGCCCCAGCATTTT,CASSLTDSNQPQHF
NA,TRBV7-2,TRBJ2-3,NA,TGTGCCAGCAGCGGCCTAACGACGGGGAGCACAGATACGCAGTATTTT,CASSGLTTGSTDTQYF
NA,TRBV29-1,TRBJ2-5,NA,TGCAGCGTTAGCAGGGGCCCGGAGACCCAGTACTTC,CSVSRGPETQYF
NA,TRBV4-1,TRBJ1-6,NA,TGCGCCAGCAGCCAAGTGGTGTGGTCACCCCTCCACTTT,CASSQVVWSPLHF
NA,TRBV4-3,TRBJ1-2,few,TGCGCCAGCAGCCAAGATCGAACGGGACCGTACTATGGCTACACCTTC,CASSQDRTGPYYGYTF
NA,TRBV7-9,TRBJ2-2,NA,TGTGCCAGCAGCTTCATGGGCCCCGCGAACACCGGGGAGCTGTTTTTT,CASSFMGPANTGELFF
TRBD1,TRBV12-3/TRBV12-4,TRBJ1-2,few,TGTGCCAGCAGTTTCTTGGACAGGGGGCCGGGAGGCTACACCTTC,CASSFLDRGPGGYTF
TRBD1,TRBV29-1,TRBJ2-7,NA,TGCAGCGTTTTCCGGGACAGTCACGAGCAGTACTTC,CSVFRDSHEQYF
NA,TRBV4-3,TRBJ1-5,few,TGCGCCAGCAGCCAAGATTCTGGAGGGAATCAGCCCCAGCATTTT,CASSQDSGGNQPQHF
NA,TRBV5-1,TRBJ2-5,NA,TGCGCCAGCAGCTTGGAACATCAGGATCAAGAGACCCAGTACTTC,CASSLEHQDQETQYF
NA,TRBV5-1,TRBJ1-1,few,TGCGCCAGCAGCTTGGAGAGGGTACCTGCTTTCTTT,CASSLERVPAFF
NA,TRBV7-9,TRBJ1-6,many,TGTGCCAGCAGCCGCCCGGGGGCTAAAAATTCACCCCTCCACTTT,CASSRPGAKNSPLHF
NA,TRBV5-1,TRBJ1-2,NA,TGCGCCAGCAGCCGGGCCCCGGCGGGAGGCTACACCTTC,CASSRAPAGGYTF
TRBD1,TRBV11-2,TRBJ2-2,few,TGTGCCAGCAGCTTACCCGGGACAGGGGACACCGGGGAGCTGTTTTTT,CASSLPGTGDTGELFF
NA,TRBV7-9,TRBJ1-5,few,TGTGCCAGCAGCGGACGGGGGGCGTTTCAGCCCCAGCATTTT,CASSGRGAFQPQHF
NA,TRBV18,TRBJ1-5,few,TGTGCCAGCTCACCACCGCCCCCGCAGCCCCAGCATTTT,CASSPPPPQPQHF